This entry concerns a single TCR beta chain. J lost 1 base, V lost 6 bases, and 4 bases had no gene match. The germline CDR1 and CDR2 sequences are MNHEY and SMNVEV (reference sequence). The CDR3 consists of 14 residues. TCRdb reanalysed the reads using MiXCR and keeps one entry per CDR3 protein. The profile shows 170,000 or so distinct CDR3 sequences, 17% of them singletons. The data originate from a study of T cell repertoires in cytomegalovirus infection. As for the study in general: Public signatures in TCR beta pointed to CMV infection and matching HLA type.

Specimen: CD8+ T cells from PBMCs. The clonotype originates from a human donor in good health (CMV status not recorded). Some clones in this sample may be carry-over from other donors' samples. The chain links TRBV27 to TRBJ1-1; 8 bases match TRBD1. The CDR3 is CASRIGQGNTEAFF. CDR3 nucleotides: TGTGCCAGCAGGATCGGACAGGGGAACACTGAAGCTTTCTTT.